Sequencing of this T cell receptor beta chain was carried out in a study of tumor and adjacent non-tumor tissue in lung cancer (dated by TCRdb to about 2018). About the study as a whole: Patients with adenocarcinoma (approximately 11), squamous cell carcinoma (2) and small cell lung cancer (1) were included in the cohort. Ages among the approximately 15 patients ranged from roughly 30 to 76 years, there were approximately ten men and 5 women, and disease was at TNM stage I to III. TCRbeta CDR3 sequencing was performed on fewer than 35 paired specimens, with one tumor sample and one normal lung sample collected per patient. A total of about 130 million productive TCRbeta reads were generated by sequencing, corresponding to an average of approximately 4 million reads per sample. The study compared bulk TCRbeta repertoires between lung tumor tissue and matched distant non-tumor lung tissue from more than twelve lung cancer patients.

Libraries were prepared through multiplex PCR. TCRdb shows the sequencer as Illumina HiSeq 2500. TCRbeta libraries were constructed through three rounds of nested PCR with primers (Table S4) according to protocols modified from ARM-PCR. Before sequencing, PCR products of 200-500 bp were excised from the gel and purified with the QIAquick gel extraction kit. As for how the authors treated the data: Trimmomatic was used to clean the reads, FLASH was used to merge the reads into complete CDR3 sequences, and MiTCR was used to assign the reads to V(D)J germline segments. Clonal diversity was computed as the inverse Simpson's index with VDJtools. In-frame sequences without a premature stop codon were defined as productive reads. The public reads were reprocessed in TCRdb via fastp at Q25 and MiXCR, keeping in-frame beta chains. Here each entry gathers all rows of one CDR3 protein and keeps the most common genes and DNA. In this record, the V and J calls reflect TCRdb's handling and not the investigators' own analysis. A total of roughly 90,000 distinct CDR3 sequences appear in this sample, 75% to 85% of them only once. The ten largest clones take up 21% of the sample.

Comments on this clonotype: Its recognized antigen is unknown. Germline and junction disagree at one end, which may indicate a read error.

The germline V gene encodes CDR1 LGHNA and CDR2 YNFKEQ. Its CDR3 holds 15 amino acids, cysteine through phenylalanine. The DNA shown is the 45-base CDR3, in frame from base 1. What the authors observed across the whole study: The top 100 clones accounted for a significantly larger cumulative portion of the repertoire in normal lung than in tumor tissue. The cohort had only 15 patients, and the authors noted that larger samples and more detailed clinical data are needed. The methods do not name the sequencing platform or mention unique molecular identifiers. Tumor tissue showed significantly greater TCR diversity (inverse Simpson) than normal lung tissue (about 400 vs 180, P = 0.0075, Mann-Whitney U test). Peripheral blood was not sequenced, so blood TCRbeta repertoires in these lung cancer patients were not examined. TCR diversity was significantly higher in younger patients, and greater tumor TCR diversity was associated with shorter overall survival and shorter disease-free survival.

RNA was isolated from bulk unsorted tissue, and RNA quality was assessed with a NanoDrop ND-1000 and an Agilent 2100. The normal lung samples consisted of distant non-tumor tissue collected more than 3 cm from the tumor edge. The donors were newly diagnosed lung cancer patients admitted for thoracic surgery in China from August to November 2014 who had not received prior chemotherapy. The study excluded patients who had received radiotherapy or chemotherapy before or who had another cancer at the same time. Surgical tissue pieces of 1-2 cm3 were preserved in RNAlater solution and were kept at -80 degrees C until use.

The chain is made from TRBV4-2 and TRBJ2-5; TRBD2 aligns with 7 central bases. The clonotype was recovered from a woman aged 45-65 years with non-small cell lung cancer. Specimen: distant non-tumor lung tissue. The DNA reads as follows: TGTGCCGGCAGCCAAGCCCCGGGAGGACAAGAGACCCAGTACTTC. Its translation is CAGSQAPGGQETQYF.